These T cell receptor beta chains were read from a single sample in a study of cytomegalovirus exposure and HLA in healthy donors. TCRdb's copy holds only in-frame clones and misses some; the assay was immunoSEQ multiplex PCR. The sample records approximately 100,000 clones, about 81% being singletons. The sample taken for sequencing was PBMCs. Source of these receptors: a male donor in good health and CMV-seropositive. CDR3s include the opening cysteine and the closing phenylalanine or tryptophan. A D gene is named only where the DNA matches it firmly. Not all rows give a size; the values are once, few, many and, for expanded clones, a class.

CDR3aa: CASTHTDTQYF
CDR3nt: TGTGCCAGCACCCACACAGATACGCAGTATTTT
abundance: -
j_gene: TRBJ2-3
d_gene: -
v_gene: TRBV7-9

CDR3aa: CASRDFSYNEQFF
CDR3nt: TGTGCCAGTCGGGACTTCTCCTACAATGAGCAGTTCTTC
abundance: -
j_gene: TRBJ2-1
d_gene: -
v_gene: TRBV19

CDR3aa: CASSLGLAGTYEQYF
CDR3nt: TGTGCCAGCAGTTTAGGTCTAGCGGGAACCTACGAGCAGTACTTC
abundance: -
j_gene: TRBJ2-7
d_gene: TRBD2
v_gene: TRBV27

CDR3aa: CASSQEPGQNYEQYF
CDR3nt: TGCGCCAGCAGCCAGGAGCCGGGACAGAACTACGAGCAGTACTTC
abundance: -
j_gene: TRBJ2-7
d_gene: TRBD1
v_gene: TRBV4-3

CDR3aa: CASSAKDRGANQPQHF
CDR3nt: TGTGCCAGTAGTGCCAAGGACAGGGGGGCAAATCAGCCCCAGCATTTT
abundance: -
j_gene: TRBJ1-5
d_gene: TRBD1
v_gene: TRBV19

CDR3aa: CASSLVSTGGPGNTIYF
CDR3nt: TGTGCCAGCAGCTTAGTTTCCACAGGGGGTCCTGGAAACACCATATATTTT
abundance: -
j_gene: TRBJ1-3
d_gene: TRBD1
v_gene: TRBV7-2

CDR3aa: CASSVQFEAFF
CDR3nt: TGTGCCAGCAGTGTACAGTTTGAAGCTTTCTTT
abundance: -
j_gene: TRBJ1-1
d_gene: -
v_gene: TRBV6-1

CDR3aa: CATYKQGQAFF
CDR3nt: TGTGCCACTTATAAACAGGGGCAGGCTTTCTTT
abundance: -
j_gene: TRBJ1-1
d_gene: TRBD1
v_gene: TRBV28

CDR3aa: CASSELAGPNTGELFF
CDR3nt: TGTGCCAGCAGTGAGTTAGCGGGACCGAACACCGGGGAGCTGTTTTTT
abundance: -
j_gene: TRBJ2-2
d_gene: TRBD2
v_gene: TRBV6-4

CDR3aa: CASSYNRASYEQYF
CDR3nt: TGTGCCAGCAGTTACAACAGGGCCTCCTACGAGCAGTACTTC
abundance: -
j_gene: TRBJ2-7
d_gene: -
v_gene: TRBV6-5

CDR3aa: CSVEDQGCGYTF
CDR3nt: TGCAGCGTTGAAGATCAGGGGTGTGGCTACACCTTC
abundance: -
j_gene: TRBJ1-2
d_gene: -
v_gene: TRBV29-1

CDR3aa: CAWSARRVEQFF
CDR3nt: TGTGCCTGGAGTGCCAGGAGGGTTGAGCAGTTCTTC
abundance: -
j_gene: TRBJ2-1
d_gene: -
v_gene: TRBV30

CDR3aa: CASSFWTSGDQETQYF
CDR3nt: TGTGCCAGCAGCTTTTGGACTAGCGGGGATCAAGAGACCCAGTACTTC
abundance: -
j_gene: TRBJ2-5
d_gene: TRBD2
v_gene: TRBV5-6

CDR3aa: CASSLTLRGPNYGYTF
CDR3nt: TGTGCCAGCAGCTTAACCCTCAGGGGCCCTAACTATGGCTACACCTTC
abundance: -
j_gene: TRBJ1-2
d_gene: -
v_gene: TRBV13

CDR3aa: CASSSVHEQYF
CDR3nt: TGTGCCAGCAGTTCTGTTCACGAGCAGTACTTC
abundance: -
j_gene: TRBJ2-7
d_gene: -
v_gene: TRBV6-5

CDR3aa: CASSRASTSGGPETQYF
CDR3nt: TGCGCCAGCAGCCGAGCCTCGACTAGCGGGGGGCCGGAGACCCAGTACTTC
abundance: -
j_gene: TRBJ2-5
d_gene: TRBD2
v_gene: TRBV5-1

CDR3aa: CASSSAGTAGGETQYF
CDR3nt: TGTGCCAGCAGTTCGGCCGGGACGGCGGGGGGGGAGACCCAGTACTTC
abundance: -
j_gene: TRBJ2-5
d_gene: TRBD2
v_gene: TRBV7-3

CDR3aa: CASSQVGAASEYNEQFF
CDR3nt: TGCGCCAGCAGCCAAGTTGGTGCGGCTAGCGAGTACAATGAGCAGTTCTTC
abundance: -
j_gene: TRBJ2-1
d_gene: -
v_gene: TRBV4-3

CDR3aa: CASSPVAQGVIADTQYF
CDR3nt: TGTGCCAGCTCACCGGTCGCCCAGGGGGTAATCGCAGATACGCAGTATTTT
abundance: -
j_gene: TRBJ2-3
d_gene: TRBD1
v_gene: TRBV18

CDR3aa: CASSLGAGGKDSPLHF
CDR3nt: TGTGCCAGCAGCTTAGGGGCAGGGGGCAAGGATTCACCCCTCCACTTT
abundance: -
j_gene: TRBJ1-6
d_gene: TRBD1
v_gene: TRBV7-6

CDR3aa: CASAGLNEKLFF
CDR3nt: TGTGCCAGCGCGGGCCTTAATGAAAAACTGTTTTTT
abundance: once
j_gene: TRBJ1-4
d_gene: -
v_gene: TRBV28

CDR3aa: CASSDRESDSPLHF
CDR3nt: TGTGCCAGCTCGGACAGGGAGTCTGATTCACCCCTCCACTTT
abundance: -
j_gene: TRBJ1-6
d_gene: TRBD1
v_gene: TRBV6-6